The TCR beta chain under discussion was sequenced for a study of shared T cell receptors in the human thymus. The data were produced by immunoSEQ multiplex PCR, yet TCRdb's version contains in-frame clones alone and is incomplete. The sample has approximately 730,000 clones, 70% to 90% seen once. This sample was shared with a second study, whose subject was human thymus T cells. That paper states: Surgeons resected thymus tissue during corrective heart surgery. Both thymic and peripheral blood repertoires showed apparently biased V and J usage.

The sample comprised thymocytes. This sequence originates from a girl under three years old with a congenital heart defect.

The CDR3 nucleotides are TGTGCCACCTACAGGGGCCTTTGGGAGCAGTACTTC. Its translation is CATYRGLWEQYF. The chain is built from TRBV28 and TRBJ2-7; 7 bases are a match to TRBD1. Germline V CDR1 and CDR2: MDHEN, SYDVKM. The trim removed 10 bases at V and 7 bases at J, leaving 10 bases unmatched. The CDR3 consists of 12 residues.